The 28 T cell receptor beta chains presented below share a single source sample, sequenced in a study of early stage breast cancer tumors (dated by TCRdb to 2015 to 2018). Libraries were made using the immunoSEQ multiplex PCR assay. The table comes from immuneACCESS by way of TCRdb, which keeps in-frame sequences with V and J called. Part of the clones is missing from these tables; in studies checked, under half for an unresolved V gene and the rest for unknown reasons. The sample table contains tens of thousands of clones; only one count was recorded for almost 85% of them. The ten largest clones capture 9.3% of the sample. The sample taken for sequencing was blood. These receptors were taken from a person aged 45 to 60 with breast cancer.

This clone was seen only a few times. The V gene is TRBV5-6, the J gene TRBJ1-2; no reliable D call. The germline V gene encodes CDR1 SGHDT and CDR2 YYEEEE. Trimming removed 2 bases from V and 8 bases from J, with 19 bases in between. The CDR3 is 15 residues long. The CDR3 DNA sequence: TGTGCCAGCAGCTTAACCGGGAGGCTCGCGGAGGGCTACACCTTC. Residues: CASSLTGRLAEGYTF.

CDR3 region: CASSDPGQGYEQFF. CDR3 DNA: TGTGCCAGCAGCGACCCGGGACAGGGGTATGAGCAGTTCTTC. This chain joins TRBV2 and TRBJ2-1; 10 nucleotides agree with TRBD1. Per the germline V gene, CDR1 is SNHLY and CDR2 is FYNNEI. J gave up 8 bases and V 6 bases, and 7 bases lay outside the gene matches. CDR3 length: 14 residues.

The chain uses TRBV5-4 and TRBJ2-5; 8 bases align to TRBD2. With V trimmed by 4 bases and J by 3 bases, 8 bases remained unmatched. CDR3 length: 15 residues. Looked up from germline, CDR1 is SGHNT and CDR2 is YYREEE (reference sequence). Written as DNA, the CDR3 is TGTGCCAGCAGCCCGGGGACTAGACCGAAAGAGACCCAGTACTTC. Amino acid sequence: CASSPGTRPKETQYF.

This clone was seen a single time. The V call is TRBV7-2, the J call TRBJ1-2; tentative D call: TRBD1 (6 bases). The CDR3 sequence is 14 residues long. Per germline, CDR1 SGHTA and CDR2 FQGNSA. Trimming removed 3 bases from V and 6 bases from J, with 14 bases in between. CDR3 loop: CASSFWGRGHGYTF. The CDR3 region has the DNA TGTGCCAGCAGCTTTTGGGGGCGGGGGCATGGCTACACCTTC. The full variable domain, in which reference TRBV7-2 and TRBJ1-2 provide the parts outside the CDR3, is GAGVSQSPSNKVTEKGKDVELRCDPISGHTALYWYRQSLGQGLEFLIYFQGNSAPDKSGLPSDRFSAERTGGSVSTLTIQRTQQEDSAVYLCASSFWGRGHGYTFGSGTRLTVV.

This clone was counted a few times. V is TRBV2 and J is TRBJ1-4, with TRBD1 identical over 10 bases. V was pared by 2 bases and J by 8 bases, with 5 bases of the junction left unmatched. The CDR3 is 15 residues long. Germline V gene sequence: CDR1 SNHLY, CDR2 FYNNEI. In DNA form, the CDR3 reads TGTGCCAGCAGTGAAATCGTGACAGGGGGCGAAAAACTGTTTTTT. Translated, it gives CASSEIVTGGEKLFF.

The chain uses TRBV5-1 and TRBJ1-2; D is possibly TRBD1 (5 bases). The CDR3 is 13 residues long. Trimming shortened V by 0 bases and J by 7 bases, and 10 bases separated the two germline ends. Germline CDR1 and CDR2: SGHRS and YFSETQ. This CDR3 is CASSLVGAGGYTF. The CDR3 bases are TGCGCCAGCAGCTTGGTAGGGGCAGGTGGCTACACCTTC.

CDR3 sequence: CASSLPGARGKGQPQHF. CDR3 DNA sequence: TGTGCCAGCAGTTTACCGGGGGCTCGGGGGAAAGGTCAGCCCCAGCATTTT. The genes are TRBV28 and TRBJ1-5; maybe TRBD1 (6 bases). The CDR3 runs to 17 residues. The germline CDR1 and CDR2 sequences are MDHEN and SYDVKM. Trimming left V 2 bases short and J 6 bases short, with 20 bases between.

The gene calls are TRBV5-4 and TRBJ2-5; 8 bases align to TRBD1. Trimming removed 4 bases from V and 5 bases from J; junction bases left unmatched: 13. Germline V gene lookup returns CDR1 SGHNT and CDR2 YYREEE (reference sequence). The CDR3 extends over 16 amino acids. As DNA, the CDR3 is TGTGCCAGCAGCCACGCCCGACAGGGGTTGGGCGAGACCCAGTACTTC. This gives the protein CASSHARQGLGETQYF.

The chain joins TRBV5-4 to TRBJ2-3; a weak D match, TRBD1 (6 bases). Germline CDR1 reads SGHNT; CDR2 reads YYREEE (reference sequence). The length of the CDR3 is 16 residues. V shed 1 base and J shed 7 bases, with 19 bases lying between them. CDR3 in amino acids: CASSLSGVGAANTQYF. CDR3 bases: TGTGCCAGCAGCTTGTCCGGGGTGGGGGCCGCAAATACGCAGTATTTT.

The J gene is TRBJ1-5, the V gene TRBV6-1, with 8 bases identical to TRBD1. CDR1 MNHNS and CDR2 SASEGT come from the germline V gene. The CDR3 totals 16 residues. The ends lost 3 bases at V and 2 bases at J; junction bases unmatched: 6. This chain's CDR3 is CASSEWTGSGNQPQHF. The DNA for the CDR3 is TGTGCCAGCAGTGAGTGGACAGGGTCAGGCAATCAGCCCCAGCATTTT.

This chain links TRBV27 with TRBJ1-1; 10 bases match TRBD1. Germline assignment: CDR1 MNHEY and CDR2 SMNVEV (reference sequence). The CDR3 spans 13 residues. Unmatched junction bases numbered 3, after V lost 2 bases and J lost 9 bases. CDR3 region: CASSLRGQGKAFF. The CDR3 region has the DNA TGTGCCAGCAGTTTACGGGGACAGGGGAAAGCTTTCTTT.

This chain links TRBV9 with TRBJ2-3; the match to TRBD1 covers 7 bases. This CDR3 is 17 amino acids long. The V and J ends lost 3 bases and 1 base, in that order; junction bases with no gene match: 11. Germline CDR1 and CDR2: SGDLS and YYNGEE. CDR3 residues: CASSGQGIPYGTDTQYF. Written as DNA, the CDR3 is TGTGCCAGCAGCGGACAGGGAATTCCGTATGGCACAGATACGCAGTATTTT.

CDR3 bases: TGTGCCAGCAGCGTAGATTTCCCCGGGGGGATTCTGGATACGCAGTATTTT. It specifies CASSVDFPGGILDTQYF. J is TRBJ2-3 and V is TRBV9, with TRBD2 matching 7 bases. The germline gives CDR1 SGDLS, CDR2 YYNGEE. V was pared by 0 bases and J by 6 bases, with 13 bases of the junction left unmatched. CDR3 length: 17 residues. Using reference TRBV9 and TRBJ2-3 for the parts outside the CDR3, the full variable domain is DSGVTQTPKHLITATGQRVTLRCSPRSGDLSVYWYQQSLDQGLQFLIQYYNGEERAKGNILERFSAQQFPDLHSELNLSSLELGDSALYFCASSVDFPGGILDTQYFGPGTRLTVL.

This chain uses TRBV6-5 with TRBJ1-2; the D gene is possibly TRBD1 (5 bases). In germline, CDR1 is MNHEY, CDR2 SVGAGI. V gave up 0 bases and J gave up 0 bases, with 8 bases separating them. CDR3 length equals 15 residues. The CDR3 reads CASSYSSGPNYGYTF. The CDR3 DNA sequence: TGTGCCAGCAGTTACTCCTCAGGGCCTAACTATGGCTACACCTTC.

J is TRBJ2-5 and V is TRBV5-1; D ambiguous. The CDR3 contains 15 residues. CDR1 is SGHRS, CDR2 YFSETQ, per germline. V was shortened by 0 bases and J by 0 bases, with 9 bases between the two germline ends. The CDR3 DNA follows: TGCGCCAGCAGCTTGGACGCCTCGTACCAAGAGACCCAGTACTTC. It specifies CASSLDASYQETQYF.

The chain is built from TRBV7-8 and TRBJ2-5; 8 positions agree with TRBD2. The CDR3 has 18 residues. From germline, CDR1 is SGHVS and CDR2 FQNEAQ. V was pared by 1 base and J by 1 base, with 11 bases of the junction left unmatched. This CDR3 is CASSLGPGRAGGQETQYF. CDR3 in DNA: TGTGCCAGCAGCTTAGGGCCAGGGCGGGCGGGAGGCCAAGAGACCCAGTACTTC.

The chain uses TRBV25-1 and TRBJ2-3; D is ambiguous. V shed 4 bases and J shed 4 bases, with 21 bases lying between them. The length of the CDR3 is 17 residues. The germline V gene has CDR1 MGHDK and CDR2 SYGVNS. CDR3 sequence reads: CASSAPRAPLGADTQYF. Here the CDR3 DNA reads TGTGCCAGCAGTGCACCCCGGGCCCCATTGGGCGCAGATACGCAGTATTTT.

This clone came up a few times. The J gene is TRBJ2-5, the V gene TRBV19, with D hard to call. Germline assignment: CDR1 LNHDA and CDR2 SQIVND (reference sequence). The CDR3 is 15 amino acids. V gave up 7 bases and J gave up 4 bases, with 19 bases separating them. The CDR3 coding sequence is TGTGCCAGTACGTTCAGCTTGACATCTGGAGAGACCCAGTACTTC. Protein sequence: CASTFSLTSGETQYF.

The V and J genes are TRBV5-1 and TRBJ2-1, with D uncertain. V was pared by 0 bases and J by 4 bases, with 11 bases between. The germline gives CDR1 SGHRS, CDR2 YFSETQ. The CDR3 has 15 amino acids. The CDR3 reads CASSLGETMYNEQFF. The CDR3 DNA reads TGCGCCAGCAGCTTGGGGGAAACGATGTACAATGAGCAGTTCTTC.

The rearrangement joins TRBV9 to TRBJ2-3; 11 bases match TRBD2. V lost 4 bases and J lost 6; bases outside the gene matches: 4. The CDR3 totals 14 residues. Germline V gene sequence: CDR1 SGDLS, CDR2 YYNGEE. The CDR3 DNA reads TGTGCCAGCAGCTTTAGCGGGGGGGCGGATACGCAGTATTTT. Amino acids: CASSFSGGADTQYF.

V gene TRBV27 combines with J gene TRBJ2-2, with 7 bases that match TRBD2. The CDR3 covers 17 residues. Germline CDR1 is MNHEY and CDR2 is SMNVEV (reference sequence). V lost 4 bases and J lost 4; bases outside the gene matches: 12. The CDR3 is CASSSPPTSTGTGELFF. The CDR3 region has the DNA TGTGCCAGCAGTTCGCCACCGACTAGCACAGGCACCGGGGAGCTGTTTTTT.

This clone was seen a single time. The CDR3 loop is CASSQVGPKQETQYF. The CDR3 DNA reads TGTGCCAGCAGCCAAGTTGGGCCAAAACAAGAGACCCAGTACTTC. The chain combines TRBV14 with TRBJ2-5; D not resolved. From germline, CDR1 is SGHDN and CDR2 FVKESK. The CDR3 has 15 residues. Trimming removed 1 base from V and 2 bases from J, with 11 bases in between.

The gene calls are TRBV9 and TRBJ1-2; D remains ambiguous. Germline V CDR1 and CDR2: SGDLS, YYNGEE. The germline V and J ends were trimmed by 4 bases and 7 bases, with 20 bases remaining between them. This CDR3 contains 15 residues. The CDR3 DNA reads as TGTGCCAGCAGCCCAGAGGCATCTTTGTATGGTGGCTACACCTTC. This sequence encodes CASSPEASLYGGYTF.

The chain is built from TRBV2 and TRBJ2-5, with a possible D match to TRBD1 (6 bases). With 6 bases removed from V and 0 bases from J, the gap between germline ends came to 11 bases. The CDR3 is made up of 14 amino acids. Germline CDR1 and CDR2: SNHLY and FYNNEI. The CDR3 DNA follows: TGTGCCAGCAGAATCAACAGGGACCAAGAGACCCAGTACTTC. The encoded protein is CASRINRDQETQYF. The complete variable domain, with remaining parts taken from reference TRBV2 and TRBJ2-5, reads EPEVTQTPSHQVTQMGQEVILRCVPISNHLYFYWYRQILGQKVEFLVSFYNNEISEKSEIFDDQFSVERPDGSNFTLKIRSTKLEDSAMYFCASRINRDQETQYFGPGTRLLVL.

The rearrangement joins TRBV19 to TRBJ2-5, with 14 bases fitting TRBD2. Germline V lookup: CDR1 LNHDA, CDR2 SQIVND (reference sequence). Germline trimming cut 5 bases from V and 0 bases from J; bases unmatched to any gene: 5. The length of the CDR3 is 17 residues. The CDR3 DNA reads TGTGCCAGTAGTCCGGGACTAGCGGGGGCCTACCAAGAGACCCAGTACTTC. This sequence encodes CASSPGLAGAYQETQYF.

The J gene is TRBJ1-1, the V gene TRBV10-3; 9 positions match TRBD1. The CDR3 has 17 amino acids. From germline, CDR1 is ENHRY and CDR2 SYGVKD. The V and J ends lost 2 bases and 4 bases, in that order; junction bases with no gene match: 11. CDR3 in amino acids: CAISEVTGGSVGTEAFF. In DNA, the CDR3 is TGTGCCATCAGTGAGGTGACAGGGGGGTCGGTTGGCACTGAAGCTTTCTTT.

The chain carries TRBV7-2 and TRBJ2-3; 9 nucleotides agree with TRBD2. From germline, CDR1 is SGHTA and CDR2 FQGNSA. The CDR3 spans 16 residues. With V trimmed by 2 bases and J by 3 bases, 6 bases remained unmatched. CDR3 residues: CASSLYGGRGTDTQYF. The DNA for the CDR3 is TGTGCCAGCAGCTTATACGGCGGGAGGGGGACAGATACGCAGTATTTT.

Here the CDR3 reads CAWSVGTVLSYEQYF. DNA for the CDR3: TGTGCCTGGAGTGTAGGGACAGTACTTTCCTACGAGCAGTACTTC. V gene TRBV30 combines with J gene TRBJ2-7, with TRBD1 matching 7 bases. This CDR3 region has 15 residues. V lost 0 bases and J lost 1; bases outside the gene matches: 6. CDR1 is GTSNPN and CDR2 is SVGIG in the germline V gene (reference sequence).